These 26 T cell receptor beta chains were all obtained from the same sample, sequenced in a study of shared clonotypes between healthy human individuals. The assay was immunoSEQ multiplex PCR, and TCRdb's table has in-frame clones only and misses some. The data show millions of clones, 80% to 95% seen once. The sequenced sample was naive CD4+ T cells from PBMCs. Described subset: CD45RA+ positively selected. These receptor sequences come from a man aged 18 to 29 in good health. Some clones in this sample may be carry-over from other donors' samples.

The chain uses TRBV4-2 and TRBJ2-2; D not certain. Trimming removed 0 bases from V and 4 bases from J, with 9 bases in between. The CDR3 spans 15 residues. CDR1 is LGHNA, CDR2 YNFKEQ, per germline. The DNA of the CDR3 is TGTGCCAGCAGCCAAGATCTTGCTAGCACCGGGGAGCTGTTTTTT. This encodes CASSQDLASTGELFF.

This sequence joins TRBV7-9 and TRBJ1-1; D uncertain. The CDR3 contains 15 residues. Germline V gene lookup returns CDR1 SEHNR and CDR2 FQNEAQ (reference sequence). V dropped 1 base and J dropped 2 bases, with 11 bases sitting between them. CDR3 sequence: CASSLGTSGNTEAFF. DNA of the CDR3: TGTGCCAGCAGCTTAGGAACATCAGGCAACACTGAAGCTTTCTTT. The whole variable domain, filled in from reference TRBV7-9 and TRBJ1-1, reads DTGVSQNPRHKITKRGQNVTFRCDPISEHNRLYWYRQTLGQGPEFLTYFQNEAQLEKSRLLSDRFSAERPKGSFSTLEIQRTEQGDSAMYLCASSLGTSGNTEAFFGQGTRLTVV.

The CDR3 here is CASSYGRTSGKGEDTQYF. Written as DNA, the CDR3 is TGTGCCAGCAGCTACGGACGGACTAGCGGGAAAGGGGAAGATACGCAGTATTTT. The chain links TRBV7-8 to TRBJ2-3; 12 bases line up with TRBD2. V lost 4 bases to trimming and J lost 5 bases; unmatched junction nucleotides: 13. Germline CDR1 and CDR2: SGHVS and FQNEAQ. This CDR3 is built from 18 residues.

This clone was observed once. The CDR3 region has the DNA TGTGCCAGTAGTGCACAGGGGAGGTATGGTGAGCAGTTCTTC. Amino acid sequence: CASSAQGRYGEQFF. The V call is TRBV19, the J call TRBJ2-1, with a weak D call TRBD1 (7 bases). The length of the CDR3 is 14 residues. Trimming shortened V by 5 bases and J by 9 bases, and 17 bases separated the two germline ends. The germline V gene encodes CDR1 LNHDA and CDR2 SQIVND (reference sequence).

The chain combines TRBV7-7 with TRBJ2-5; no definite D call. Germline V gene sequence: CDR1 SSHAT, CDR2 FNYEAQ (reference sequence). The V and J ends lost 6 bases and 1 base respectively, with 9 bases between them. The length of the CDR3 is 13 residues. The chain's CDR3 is CASSRVRQETQYF. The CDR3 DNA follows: TGTGCCAGCAGTCGGGTCCGCCAAGAGACCCAGTACTTC.

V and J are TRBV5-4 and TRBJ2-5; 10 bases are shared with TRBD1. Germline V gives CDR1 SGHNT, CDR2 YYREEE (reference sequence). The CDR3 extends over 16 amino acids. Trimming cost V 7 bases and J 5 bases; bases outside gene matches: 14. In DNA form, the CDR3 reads TGTGCCAGCGCGATCTCGACAGGGGGCGCAGGGGAGACCCAGTACTTC. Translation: CASAISTGGAGETQYF. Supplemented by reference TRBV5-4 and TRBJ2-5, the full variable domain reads ETGVTQSPTHLIKTRGQQVTLRCSSQSGHNTVSWYQQALGQGPQFIFQYYREEENGRGNFPPRFSGLQFPNYSSELNVNALELDDSALYLCASAISTGGAGETQYFGPGTRLLVL.

CDR3 in DNA: TGTGCCAGCAGTTTGGGGGGAGGGGGAGACTATGGCTACACCTTC. Protein product: CASSLGGGGDYGYTF. The chain couples TRBV28 to TRBJ1-2, with a weak D call TRBD1 (6 bases). Germline CDR1 and CDR2: MDHEN and SYDVKM. Between the trimmed V and J ends, which lost 3 bases and 3 bases, there was a span of 14 bases. The length of the CDR3 is 15 residues.

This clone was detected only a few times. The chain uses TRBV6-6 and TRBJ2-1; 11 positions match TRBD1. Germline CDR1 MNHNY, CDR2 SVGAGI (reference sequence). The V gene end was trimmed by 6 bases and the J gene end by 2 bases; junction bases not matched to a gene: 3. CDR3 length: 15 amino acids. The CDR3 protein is CASRGTGGTYNEQFF. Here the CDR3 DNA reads TGTGCCAGCAGGGGGACAGGGGGTACCTACAATGAGCAGTTCTTC.

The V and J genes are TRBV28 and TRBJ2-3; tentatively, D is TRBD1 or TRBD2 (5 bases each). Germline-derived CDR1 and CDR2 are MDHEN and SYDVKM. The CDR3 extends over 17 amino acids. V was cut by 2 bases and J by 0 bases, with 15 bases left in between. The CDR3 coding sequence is TGTGCCAGCAGTTTAGCCCCTCCGGGGCGGAGCACAGATACGCAGTATTTT. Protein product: CASSLAPPGRSTDTQYF. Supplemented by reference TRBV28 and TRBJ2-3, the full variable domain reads DVKVTQSSRYLVKRTGEKVFLECVQDMDHENMFWYRQDPGLGLRLIYFSYDVKMKEKGDIPEGYSVSREKKERFSLILESASTNQTSMYLCASSLAPPGRSTDTQYFGPGTRLTVL.

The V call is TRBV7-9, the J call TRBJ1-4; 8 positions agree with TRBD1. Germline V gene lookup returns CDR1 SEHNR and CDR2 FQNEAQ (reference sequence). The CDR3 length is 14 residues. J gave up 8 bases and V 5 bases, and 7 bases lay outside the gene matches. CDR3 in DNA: TGTGCCAGCAGCCAGGACAGGGTGGAGGAAAAACTGTTTTTT. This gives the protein CASSQDRVEEKLFF.

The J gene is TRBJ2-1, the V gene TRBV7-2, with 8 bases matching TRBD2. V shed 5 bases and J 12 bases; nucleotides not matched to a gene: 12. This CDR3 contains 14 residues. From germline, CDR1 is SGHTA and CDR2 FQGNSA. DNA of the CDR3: TGTGCCAGCAGCCCGAAAGCGGGAGAGTTTTGGCAGTTCTTC. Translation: CASSPKAGEFWQFF.

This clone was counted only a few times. In DNA form, the CDR3 reads TGTGCCAGCACAAAGGCCTCGGTGGGAGCTTTCTTT. This encodes CASTKASVGAFF. The V call is TRBV2, the J call TRBJ1-1; D unclear. Germline loops: CDR1 SNHLY, CDR2 FYNNEI. Trimming took off 7 bases at V and 10 bases at J, with 16 bases between the two ends. The CDR3 totals 12 residues.

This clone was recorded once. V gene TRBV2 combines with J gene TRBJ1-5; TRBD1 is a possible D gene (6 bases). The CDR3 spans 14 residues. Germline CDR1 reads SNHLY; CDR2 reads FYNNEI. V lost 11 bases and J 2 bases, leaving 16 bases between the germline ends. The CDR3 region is CAAGGQGGNQPQHF. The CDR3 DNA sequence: TGTGCCGCGGGGGGGCAGGGAGGCAATCAGCCCCAGCATTTT.

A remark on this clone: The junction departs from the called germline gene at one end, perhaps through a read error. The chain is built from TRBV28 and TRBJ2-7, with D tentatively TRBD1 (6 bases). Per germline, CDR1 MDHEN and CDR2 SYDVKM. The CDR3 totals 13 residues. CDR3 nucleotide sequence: TGTGCCAGCAATTTACAGGGTCCAGGCGAGCAGTACTTC. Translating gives CASNLQGPGEQYF. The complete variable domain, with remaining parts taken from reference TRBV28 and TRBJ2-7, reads DVKVTQSSRYLVKRTGEKVFLECVQDMDHENMFWYRQDPGLGLRLIYFSYDVKMKEKGDIPEGYSVSREKKERFSLILESASTNQTSMYLCASNLQGPGEQYFGPGTRLTVT.

The CDR3 protein is CASVREGPYEQYF. The DNA of the CDR3 is TGTGCCAGCGTCCGGGAGGGCCCCTACGAGCAGTACTTC. This chain links TRBV2 with TRBJ2-7; TRBD2 aligns across 8 bases. Germline V CDR1 and CDR2: SNHLY, FYNNEI. After removal of 8 bases from V and 2 bases from J, the junction contained 5 bases not matched to a gene. This CDR3 is 13 amino acids long.

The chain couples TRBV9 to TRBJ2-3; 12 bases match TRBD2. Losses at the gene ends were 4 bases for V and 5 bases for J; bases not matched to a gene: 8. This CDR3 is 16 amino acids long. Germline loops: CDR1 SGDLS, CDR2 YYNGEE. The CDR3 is CASSRTSGIAQDTQYF. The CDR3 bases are TGTGCCAGCAGCCGGACTAGCGGGATAGCACAAGATACGCAGTATTTT.

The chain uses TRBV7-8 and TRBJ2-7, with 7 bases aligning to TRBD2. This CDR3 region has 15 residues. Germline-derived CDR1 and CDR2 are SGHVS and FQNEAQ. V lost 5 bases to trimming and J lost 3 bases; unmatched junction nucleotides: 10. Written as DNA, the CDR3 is TGTGCCAGCAGCCCTTTAGGCCTAGCGGACTACGAGCAGTACTTC. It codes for CASSPLGLADYEQYF.

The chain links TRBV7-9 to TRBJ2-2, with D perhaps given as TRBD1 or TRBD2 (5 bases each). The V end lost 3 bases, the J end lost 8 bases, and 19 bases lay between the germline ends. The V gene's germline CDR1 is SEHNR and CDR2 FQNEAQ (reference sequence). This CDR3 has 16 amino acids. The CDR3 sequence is CASSLEVGTDRGELFF. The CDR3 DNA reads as TGTGCCAGCAGCTTGGAGGTGGGGACGGACCGAGGGGAGCTGTTTTTT.

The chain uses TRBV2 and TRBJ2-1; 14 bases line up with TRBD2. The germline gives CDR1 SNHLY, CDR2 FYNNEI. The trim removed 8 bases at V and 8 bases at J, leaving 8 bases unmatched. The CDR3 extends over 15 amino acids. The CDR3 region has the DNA TGTGCCAGCGGGACTAGCGGGAGTAGGGGCGATGAGCAGTTCTTC. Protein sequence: CASGTSGSRGDEQFF.

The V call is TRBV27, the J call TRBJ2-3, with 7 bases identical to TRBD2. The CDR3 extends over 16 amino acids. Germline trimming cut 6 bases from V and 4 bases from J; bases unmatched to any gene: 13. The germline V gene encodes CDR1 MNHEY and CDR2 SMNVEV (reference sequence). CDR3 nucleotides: TGTGCCAGCAGGGGCTGGGTCGCGGGAGCGTCAGATACGCAGTATTTT. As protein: CASRGWVAGASDTQYF.

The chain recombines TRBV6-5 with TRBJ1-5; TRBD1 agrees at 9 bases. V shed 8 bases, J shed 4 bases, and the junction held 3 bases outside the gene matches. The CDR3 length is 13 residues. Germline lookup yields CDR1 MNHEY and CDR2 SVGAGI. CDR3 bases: TGTGCCAGCGGGACAGGGATTAATCAGCCCCAGCATTTT. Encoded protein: CASGTGINQPQHF.

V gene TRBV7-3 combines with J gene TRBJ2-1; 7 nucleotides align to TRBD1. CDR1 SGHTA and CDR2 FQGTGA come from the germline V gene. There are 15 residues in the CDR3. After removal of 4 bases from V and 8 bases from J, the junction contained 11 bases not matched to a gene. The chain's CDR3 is CASSSTSRGRDEQFF. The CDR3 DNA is TGTGCCAGCAGCTCCACCTCGAGGGGGCGCGATGAGCAGTTCTTC.

CDR3: CAAWAAENEKLFF. The CDR3 DNA follows: TGTGCCGCCTGGGCAGCCGAAAATGAAAAACTGTTTTTT. V and J are TRBV19 and TRBJ1-4; D is undetermined. From germline, CDR1 is LNHDA and CDR2 SQIVND (reference sequence). The CDR3 contains 13 residues. Between the trimmed V and J ends, which lost 11 bases and 5 bases, there was a span of 15 bases. The full variable domain, its missing parts supplied by reference TRBV19 and TRBJ1-4, is DGGITQSPKYLFRKEGQNVTLSCEQNLNHDAMYWYRQDPGQGLRLIYYSQIVNDFQKGDIAEGYSVSREKKESFPLTVTSAQKNPTAFYLCAAWAAENEKLFFGSGTQLSVL.

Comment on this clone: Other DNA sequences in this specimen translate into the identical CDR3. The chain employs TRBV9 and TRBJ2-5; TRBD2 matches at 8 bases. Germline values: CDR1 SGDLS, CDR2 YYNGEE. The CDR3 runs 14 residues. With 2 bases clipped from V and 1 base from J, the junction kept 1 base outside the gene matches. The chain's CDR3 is CASSVTSGQETQYF. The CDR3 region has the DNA TGTGCCAGCAGCGTCACTAGCGGCCAAGAGACCCAGTACTTC.

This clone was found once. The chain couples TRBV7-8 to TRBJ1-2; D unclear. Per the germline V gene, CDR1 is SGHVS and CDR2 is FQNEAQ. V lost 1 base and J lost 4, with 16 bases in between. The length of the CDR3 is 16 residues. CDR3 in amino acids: CASSLGAGGLGYGYTF. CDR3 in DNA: TGTGCCAGCAGCTTAGGGGCAGGCGGGCTGGGCTATGGCTACACCTTC.

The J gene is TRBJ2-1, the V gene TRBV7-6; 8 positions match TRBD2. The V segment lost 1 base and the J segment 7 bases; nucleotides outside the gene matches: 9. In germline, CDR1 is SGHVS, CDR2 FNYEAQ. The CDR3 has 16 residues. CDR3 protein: CASSLGVGRAVNEQFF. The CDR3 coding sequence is TGTGCCAGCAGCTTAGGTGTCGGGAGGGCCGTTAATGAGCAGTTCTTC.